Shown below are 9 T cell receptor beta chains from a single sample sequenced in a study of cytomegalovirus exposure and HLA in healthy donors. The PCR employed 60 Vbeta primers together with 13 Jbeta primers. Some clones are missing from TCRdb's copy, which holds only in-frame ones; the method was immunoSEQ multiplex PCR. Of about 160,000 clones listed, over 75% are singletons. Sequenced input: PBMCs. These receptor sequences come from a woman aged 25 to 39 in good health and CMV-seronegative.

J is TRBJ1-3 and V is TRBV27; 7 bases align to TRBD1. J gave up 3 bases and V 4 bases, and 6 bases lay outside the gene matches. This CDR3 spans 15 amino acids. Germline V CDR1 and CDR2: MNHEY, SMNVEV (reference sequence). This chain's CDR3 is CASSSRPGGGNTIYF. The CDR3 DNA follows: TGTGCCAGCAGTTCCAGACCAGGGGGTGGAAACACCATATATTTT.

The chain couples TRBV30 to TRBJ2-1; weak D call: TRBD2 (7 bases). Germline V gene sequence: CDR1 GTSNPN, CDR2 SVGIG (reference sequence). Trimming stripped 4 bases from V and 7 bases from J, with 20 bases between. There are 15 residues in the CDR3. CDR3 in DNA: TGTGCCTGGAACCAAGGGGGGGGGAAAGGGAATGAGCAGTTCTTC. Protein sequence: CAWNQGGGKGNEQFF.

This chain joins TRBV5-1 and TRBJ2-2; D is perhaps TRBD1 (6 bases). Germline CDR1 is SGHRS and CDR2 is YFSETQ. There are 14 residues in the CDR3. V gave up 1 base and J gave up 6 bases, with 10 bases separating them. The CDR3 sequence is CASSLSGVAGELFF. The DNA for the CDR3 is TGCGCCAGCAGCTTGTCAGGGGTGGCCGGGGAGCTGTTTTTT.

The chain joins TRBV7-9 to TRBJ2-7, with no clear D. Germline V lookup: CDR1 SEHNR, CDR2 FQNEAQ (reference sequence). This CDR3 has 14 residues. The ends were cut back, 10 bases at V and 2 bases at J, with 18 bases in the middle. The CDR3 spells CAIILGPSAYEQYF. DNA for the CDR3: TGTGCCATAATCCTAGGTCCCTCAGCCTACGAGCAGTACTTC.

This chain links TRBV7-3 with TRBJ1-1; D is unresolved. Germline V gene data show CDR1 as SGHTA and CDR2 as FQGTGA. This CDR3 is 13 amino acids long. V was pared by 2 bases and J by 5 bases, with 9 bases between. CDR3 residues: CASSLDGGTEAFF. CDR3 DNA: TGTGCCAGCAGCTTAGATGGAGGGACTGAAGCTTTCTTT.

CDR3 sequence (DNA): TGTGCCAGCAGCGCGAGCCGGGACAGGGCGGGACCTTTCTTT. It codes for CASSASRDRAGPFF. The chain recombines TRBV7-2 with TRBJ1-1; 9 nucleotides line up with TRBD1. With V trimmed by 5 bases and J by 12 bases, 13 bases remained unmatched. CDR3 size: 14 residues. CDR1 and CDR2 from the germline V gene are SGHTA and FQGNSA.

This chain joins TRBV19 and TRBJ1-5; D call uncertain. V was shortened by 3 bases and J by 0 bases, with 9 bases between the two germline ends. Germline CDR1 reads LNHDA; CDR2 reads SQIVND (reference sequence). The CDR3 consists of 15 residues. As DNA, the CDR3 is TGTGCCAGTAGTATGAGGCTTTTTAGCAATCAGCCCCAGCATTTT. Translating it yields CASSMRLFSNQPQHF.

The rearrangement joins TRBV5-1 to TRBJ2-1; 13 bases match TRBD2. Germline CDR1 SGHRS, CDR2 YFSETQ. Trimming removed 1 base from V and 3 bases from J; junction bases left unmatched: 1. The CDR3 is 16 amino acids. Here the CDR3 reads CASSLRTSGGYNEQFF. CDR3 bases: TGCGCCAGCAGCTTGAGGACTAGCGGGGGCTACAATGAGCAGTTCTTC. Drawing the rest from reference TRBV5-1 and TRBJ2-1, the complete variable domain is KAGVTQTPRYLIKTRGQQVTLSCSPISGHRSVSWYQQTPGQGLQFLFEYFSETQRNKGNFPGRFSGRQFSNSRSEMNVSTLELGDSALYLCASSLRTSGGYNEQFFGPGTRLTVL.

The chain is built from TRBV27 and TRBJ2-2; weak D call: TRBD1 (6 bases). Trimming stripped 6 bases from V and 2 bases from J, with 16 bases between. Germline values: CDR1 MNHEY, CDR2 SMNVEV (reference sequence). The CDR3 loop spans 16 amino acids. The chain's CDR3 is CASSLSGTFNTGELFF. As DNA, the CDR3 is TGTGCCAGCAGCCTTTCCGGGACATTTAACACCGGGGAGCTGTTTTTT.